This paragraph covers one TCR beta chain sequence. Its antigen target is currently unknown. No much larger clonotype is one base removed from it; base qualities were not supplied. The sample originates from a study of Ad26.COV2.S vaccination and SARS-CoV-2 variants (dated by TCRdb to 2020 to 2023). With regard to the full study: TCRbeta repertoire sequencing served as the tool for gauging how specific and how broad the SARS-CoV-2-reactive T cell receptors were following Ad26.COV2.S vaccination. A total of approximately 30 samples were included in the TCR-sequenced set, comprising around 19 Ad26.COV2.S vaccine recipients, 5 placebo recipients and 8 SARS-CoV-2 convalescent individuals.

Interpreted using the paper, the time point label stands for: individuals recovered from natural SARS-CoV-2 infection. The immunoSEQ Assay was used to sequence TCRbeta CDR3 regions. After extraction, genomic DNA underwent amplification by bias-controlled multiplex PCR, followed by high-throughput sequencing. Under the source paper's analysis protocol: Collapsing and filtering of sequences were performed to quantify the absolute abundance of each unique TCRbeta CDR3 region. T cell fraction was estimated by normalizing TCRbeta template counts to usable DNA, with usable DNA measured through amplification of reference genes found in all nucleated cells. Repertoire TCRs were annotated as SARS-CoV-2-specific when V gene, CDR3 amino acid sequence and J gene were exactly matched to a known reactive TCR set. MIRA supplied the reference SARS-CoV-2 TCR set, which was filtered for enrichment in COVID-19-positive ImmuneCODE repertoires so that public or cross-reactive TCRs were removed. Drawing on the MIRA antigens, annotated TCRs were analysed further at the level of specific ORF or position within ORF. Breadth was defined as the number of annotated unique rearrangements divided by the total number of unique productive rearrangements, and depth was defined as the summed frequency of the annotated unique rearrangements. Two-sided Wilcoxon rank-sum tests were applied when comparing TCR breadth between groups. Here the immuneACCESS table is served through TCRdb, limited to in-frame sequences with V and J called. Missing clones are a known gap in these copies; in checked studies unresolved V genes cover under half, and the rest lacks a known reason. V and J calls plus clone size are reproduced from that table; the DNA served to infer D and trimming. This sample has about 350,000 clones in its table, and about 90% of those were observed once. The ten largest clones add up to 3.5% to 4.5% of the sample.

At the junction V is shortened by 8 bases and J by 8 bases, with 15 bases in between. Taken from cysteine to phenylalanine, the CDR3 has 12 residues. Only CDR3 DNA is held: 36 bases, read in frame from base 1. The paper as a whole reports these results and caveats: Comparable non-spike TCR breadth was observed between vaccine and placebo recipients, consistent with only spike being contained in the vaccine. The authors noted that the TCR breadth and depth analyses may have underestimated total T cell responses. After vaccination, spike-specific CD8+ and CD4+ T cell responses were reported to show substantial breadth. Spike-specific TCR breadth was higher in Ad26.COV2.S recipients than in placebo recipients (P = 0.0014).

This sequence uses TRBV12-3 or TRBV12-4 and TRBJ1-1; no D gene is confidently identified. The sequence derives from a human donor who had recovered from COVID-19. The sample consisted of peripheral blood, taken after recovery from COVID-19. The DNA sequence is as follows: TGTGCCAGCCGCTCTGGGTGGGAAGAAGCTTTCTTT. This encodes CASRSGWEEAFF.